This T cell receptor beta chain came from a study of shared clonotypes between healthy human individuals (dated by TCRdb to about 2020). For context, the study as a whole: The cohort included a few men and two women between 18 and 49 years of age. Different laboratories and diverse techniques were used to prepare libraries and sequence TCR repertoires, to increase sequencing depth and limit assay-specific biases. Leukapheresis yielded between about 0.9 and 9 billion PBMCs per donor. The study deeply sequenced blood TCR repertoires of five healthy adults to estimate repertoire size and the extent of clonotype sharing between individuals.

Using the deep immunoSEQ assay, TCR CDR3 regions were amplified from genomic DNA by multiplex PCR. Extracted genomic DNA from each cell subset was distributed evenly across all wells of several immunoSEQ 96-well plates, and each plate was treated as a replicate. Each replicate PCR for unsorted PBMC received around 330 ng genomic DNA, equal to about 30,000 T cell genomes. Genomic DNA from unsorted PBMC was sequenced over ten immunoSEQ deep assay plates. Purified libraries were measured with a Qubit 3.0 fluorometer, size-checked on a Bioanalyzer 2100, and measured again with the KAPA Library Quantification kit. Every immunoSEQ 96-well plate was sequenced on a dedicated single-read 150-cycle Illumina NextSeq 550 flow cell. The original methods were these. Because the immunoSEQ output included only junctional sequences and no quality scores, the filtering could not be the same as the filtering used for full-length reads. To assign V/J genes and CDR3, sequences were annotated against IMGT germline references using PyIR, a Python wrapper for IgBLAST v1.9. Any read was removed if the V/J assignment was weak (E-value above 1e-6), the CDR3 was missing, or the read contained stop codons, out-of-frame junctions, or ambiguous translated residues. V3J clonotypes were defined as sequences sharing an identical inferred V gene, J gene, and CDR3 amino acid sequence. Percentage overlap between repertoires was calculated by dividing the number of shared unique clonotypes by the size of the smaller repertoire. Repertoire richness was assessed with RTK rarefaction, the Chao1 estimator, and Recon v2.1 estimates of unobserved clonotypes. Held by TCRdb, this immuneACCESS table contains in-frame sequences only and omits some clones. Under half of the omission traces to an unresolved V gene where checked; the cause of the rest is unknown. V and J calls and clone size follow that table, whereas D and trimming were derived from the DNA. In all, the sample holds about 490,000 clones, and 76% of those were seen once. The ten top clones hold 13% of the sample.

Ends trimmed: V by 2 bases, J by 8 bases; bases unmatched to a gene: 3. The germline V gene supplies CDR1 MDHEN and CDR2 SYDVKM. The CDR3, from cysteine to phenylalanine, totals 13 residues. Left in the record is the CDR3 DNA by itself, 39 bases read in frame from the first base. Healthy HIV-negative adults with no recently reported acute infections or vaccinations were included as donors. Every donor was a Caucasian adult residing in Nashville, Tennessee, USA. For unsorted samples, some 100 million PBMCs were counted, and genomic DNA was extracted using the QIAamp DNA Blood Mini kit. Blood was obtained by leukapheresis, after which PBMCs were separated by Ficoll-Histopaque density gradient centrifugation and cryopreserved in liquid nitrogen vapor phase. Overall results and qualifications from the work: Based on pairwise subsampling, the degree of clonotype sharing among donors was expected to be affected by sequencing depth. Because the study included only a small number of donors, the genetic and exposure-history diversity represented was limited. Sampling was restricted to blood, and TCR repertoires in tissues likely differ from the TCR repertoires found in blood.

There are a few counts of this clone. Which antigen it targets is not known. No quality values exist for individual bases; no much larger clone is one base distant. The chain is encoded by TRBV28 joined to TRBJ2-1; 7 central nucleotides agree with TRBD1. The sequence was collected from a woman aged 40-49 years in good health. Some clones in this sample may be carry-over from other donors' samples. The sequencing sample was made of PBMCs. This receptor carries the CDR3 CASSLGTDYEQFF. The DNA sequence follows: TGTGCCAGCAGTTTAGGGACAGACTATGAGCAGTTCTTC.